This T cell receptor (beta chain) was retrieved from a study of CD8 T cells in Susac syndrome (dated by TCRdb to the late 2010s). In the study overall: Of the Susac syndrome patients who were sequenced, roughly 8 were in clinical remission while roughly six had clinically active disease. At the time of blood withdrawal, Susac syndrome patients were either therapy-naive, taking corticosteroids (with some also receiving IVIg), or on IVIg alone. Whether CD8+ T cell activation and differentiation in Susac syndrome was antigen driven was tested using repertoire sequencing.

Peripheral blood CD8+ and CD4+ T cells from healthy donors, Susac syndrome patients and multiple sclerosis patients were profiled using high-throughput TCR beta sequencing. Susac syndrome patients met recently defined diagnostic criteria for definite or probable disease. Bulk CD8+ and CD4+ T cells were purified magnetically by negative isolation, whereas CD8+ TEMRA cells were enriched by FACS. Blood was collected in EDTA tubes and processed within 24 hours, with PBMCs isolated through density gradient centrifugation. PBMCs intended for TCR sequencing were frozen in liquid nitrogen and were later thawed in a 37 degrees C water bath. The sorted or isolated CD4+, CD8+ and CD8+ TEMRA cells reached a purity of at least 90%. This clonotype was recorded only once. The antigen it binds to is not known. Base quality data are lacking; no much larger clone is found one base away. Evidence from a single read is weak.

Sequences SGHNT (CDR1) and YYREEE (CDR2) are obtained from the germline V gene (reference sequence). The CDR3, from cysteine to phenylalanine, totals 14 residues. Solely the CDR3 DNA is kept, with 42 bases framed from the first base. V gives up 4 bases and J gives up 1 base, and the segment between their germline ends measures 11 bases. The paper's findings and limits, for the study overall: No clonal expansion was detected in the CD4+ T cell repertoire of Susac syndrome patients. The number of individuals in the TCR sequencing and HLA analysis was acknowledged as relatively small.

RNA was extracted using the RNeasy kit, and roughly 0.5 to 1 microgram was reverse transcribed with random hexamers. The immunoSEQ multiplex PCR assay, which covers 54 Vbeta and 13 Jbeta segments, was used to amplify TCR beta CDR3 regions. To correct PCR amplification bias, a synthetic template baseline was used for both primer optimization and computational correction. Per the authors' processing: Only productive sequences were kept, with reads annotated to V, D and J genes according to IMGT and analyzed in immunoSEQ Analyzer. To calculate clonality, Shannon entropy was normalized by log2 of the number of productive unique sequences and then subtracted from one. For each patient and control, public and private clones were evaluated within the 100 most prevalent clones. Clones were defined as Susac-specific when absent from the healthy and MS cohorts, from approximately 1,100 published viral clones and from other ImmuneACCESS disease sequences. TCRdb itself trimmed the public reads at Q25 with fastp, ran MiXCR and retained productive beta chains. Each entry is one CDR3 protein sequence, shown with its most common DNA and genes. TCRdb, not the authors, supplied the V and J calls. This sample has 150,000 or so distinct CDR3 sequences in its table, and roughly 96% of those were observed once. The top ten hold 0.15% to 0.2% of the sample.

Sequencing used CD4+ T cells from PBMCs. The chain is assembled from TRBV5-4 and TRBJ2-5; there is no confident call for the D gene. This sequence originates from a human donor with Susac syndrome. The CDR3 is CASSPSGSQETQYF. In nucleotide form, the sequence is TGTGCCAGCAGCCCCAGTGGCAGCCAAGAGACCCAGTACTTC. Joined to the reference TRBV5-4 and TRBJ2-5 proteins, this CDR3 gives the full variable domain: ETGVTQSPTHLIKTRGQQVTLRCSSQSGHNTVSWYQQALGQGPQFIFQYYREEENGRGNFPPRFSGLQFPNYSSELNVNALELDDSALYLCASSPSGSQETQYFGPGTRLLVL.